This T cell receptor (beta chain) was recorded in a study of cytomegalovirus exposure and HLA in healthy donors (dated by TCRdb to the late 2010s). With regard to the full study: According to a later analysis, the roughly 130 validation repertoires were produced on the same platform as the 666 repertoires of the first cohort. The study aimed to test whether signatures of past pathogen exposure could be identified by cataloging public T cell receptors. A separate validation cohort of approximately 120 different subjects was used in addition to the approximately 610-subject first cohort. To predict cytomegalovirus infection status, the study combined high-throughput TCR immunosequencing, statistical association of individual TCRs with disease status, and machine learning. General findings and caveats noted by the study authors: A total of about 180 TCR beta chains were listed by the study as associated with cytomegalovirus. A later analysis lacked HLA typing for the validation cohort, so it scored co-occurrence in that cohort across all 120 or so repertoires. Subsequent analysis determined that TCRs grouped into clusters in the first cohort also showed a tendency toward co-occurrence across the 120 validation repertoires, and approximately 93% of cluster scores exceeded 0. In both the original and validation cohorts, the classifier was reported to diagnose cytomegalovirus status with high specificity and sensitivity. While some public TCRs were present in many individuals, most TCR sequences turned up only very rarely across donors. In vitro tests confirmed that a few of the cytomegalovirus-associated TCR beta chains recognize cytomegalovirus antigens. According to the authors, the approach could potentially be generalized to other disease states and immunological phenotypes.

The receptor library was made with the immunoSEQ multiplex PCR assay. The authors' analysis ran thus. A statistical classification framework was developed to diagnose cytomegalovirus status using the catalog of TCR beta chain sequences. Sourced from immuneACCESS, this table was stored by TCRdb with only in-frame sequences that have V and J called. A share of the clones is absent; for the studies checked, an unresolved V gene accounts for under half, and the remainder has no known explanation. That table supplies the V and J calls and clone size; D and trimming were determined from the DNA. The sample table lists roughly 200,000 clones, around nine tenths of them with a count of one. Clones ranked in the top ten supply 7.2% of the sample. From the cysteine up to the phenylalanine, the CDR3 has a length of 15 residues. Only the CDR3 DNA stays, 45 bases, in frame from base 1. The germline V gene encodes CDR1 MNHNS and CDR2 SASEGT. The germline ends are 15 bases apart after V is trimmed by 6 bases and J by 1 base.

Regarding this clone: The specificity of this receptor is unknown. No clone much larger than this one lies a single base away; base qualities are absent.

Donors formed part of the validation cohort, which comprised 120 or so subjects and was distinct from the first cohort of several hundred subjects. In this chain, TRBV6-1 is recombined with TRBJ2-5, with the D gene not clear enough to name. This clonotype originated in a man aged 30 to 45 in good health and CMV-seropositive. Sequenced: PBMCs. The nucleotides are TGTGCCAGCAGCCCCAACCTTGGGGTCCAAGAGACCCAGTACTTC. Its protein product is CASSPNLGVQETQYF.